This T cell receptor beta chain is from a study of blood T cells in healthy people across ages. Alongside a J-beta primer mix, a sample-barcoded 5' primer served in a second PCR lasting 7 to 11 cycles. Each cDNA was tagged by a template-switch adaptor containing 12 random nucleotides. A single record per CDR3 protein comes from TCRdb applying MiXCR to the 5' RACE reads. The table lists about 1 million distinct CDR3 sequences, 35% to 50% of them singletons. Donor samples were obtained from healthy Caucasian individuals from Russia, aged about 6 to 100. The CDR3 has 15 amino acids. V was trimmed by 3 bases and J by 4 bases, leaving 13 bases between them. The germline V gene encodes CDR1 MGHDK and CDR2 SYGVNS. Details on this clonotype: Its specificity is unknown.

Whole-study results and caveats: Estimated diversity across one million T cells was deemed an underestimate. Unsorted PBMC material precluded a definitive naive versus antigen-experienced comparison.

The source material was blood. The clonotype comes from a woman aged 55-75 years in good health. The chain couples TRBV25-1 to TRBJ1-5; a weak D match, TRBD1 (5 bases). The CDR3 reads CASSDGGGANQPQHF. The CDR3 DNA is TGTGCCAGCAGTGATGGGGGAGGGGCAAATCAGCCCCAGCATTTT.